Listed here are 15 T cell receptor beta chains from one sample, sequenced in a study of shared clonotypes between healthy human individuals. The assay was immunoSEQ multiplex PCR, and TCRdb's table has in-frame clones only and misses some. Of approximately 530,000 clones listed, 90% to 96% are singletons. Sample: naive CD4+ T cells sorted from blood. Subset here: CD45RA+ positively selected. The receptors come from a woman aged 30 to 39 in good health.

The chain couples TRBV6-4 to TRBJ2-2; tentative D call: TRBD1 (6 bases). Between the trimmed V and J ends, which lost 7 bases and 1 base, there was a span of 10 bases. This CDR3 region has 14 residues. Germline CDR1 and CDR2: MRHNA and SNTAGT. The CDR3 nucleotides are TGTGCCAGCAAGAGGACAGAGAACACCGGGGAGCTGTTTTTT. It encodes CASKRTENTGELFF.

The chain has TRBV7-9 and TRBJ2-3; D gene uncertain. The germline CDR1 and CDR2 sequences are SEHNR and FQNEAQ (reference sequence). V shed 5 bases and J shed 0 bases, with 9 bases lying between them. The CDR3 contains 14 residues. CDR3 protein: CASSPRRSTDTQYF. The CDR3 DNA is TGTGCCAGCAGCCCCCGCAGGAGCACAGATACGCAGTATTTT.

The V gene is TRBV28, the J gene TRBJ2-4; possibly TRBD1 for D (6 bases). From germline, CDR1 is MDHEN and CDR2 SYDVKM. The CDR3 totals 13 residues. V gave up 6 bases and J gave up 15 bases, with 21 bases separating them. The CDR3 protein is CASSPEGQSLRYF. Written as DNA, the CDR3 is TGTGCCAGCAGCCCCGAAGGACAGTCTTTGCGGTACTTC.

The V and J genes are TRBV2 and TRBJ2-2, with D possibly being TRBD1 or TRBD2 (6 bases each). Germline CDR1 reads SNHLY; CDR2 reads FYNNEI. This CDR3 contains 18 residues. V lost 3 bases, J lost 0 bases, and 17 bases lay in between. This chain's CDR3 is CASSEWGAGAANTGELFF. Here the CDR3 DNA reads TGTGCCAGCAGTGAGTGGGGGGCCGGTGCAGCGAACACCGGGGAGCTGTTTTTT.

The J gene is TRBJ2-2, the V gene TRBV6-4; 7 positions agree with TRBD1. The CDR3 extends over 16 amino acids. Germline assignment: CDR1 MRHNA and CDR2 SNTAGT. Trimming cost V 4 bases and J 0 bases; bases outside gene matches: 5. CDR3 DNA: TGTGCCAGCAGTGTAAGAGGGGGCGCGAACACCGGGGAGCTGTTTTTT. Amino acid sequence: CASSVRGGANTGELFF.

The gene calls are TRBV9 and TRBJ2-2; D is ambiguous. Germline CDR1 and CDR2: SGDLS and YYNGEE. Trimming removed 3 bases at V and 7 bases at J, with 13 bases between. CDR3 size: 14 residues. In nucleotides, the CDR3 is TGTGCCAGCAGCGAGCAGGCTACCCACGGGGAGCTGTTTTTT. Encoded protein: CASSEQATHGELFF.

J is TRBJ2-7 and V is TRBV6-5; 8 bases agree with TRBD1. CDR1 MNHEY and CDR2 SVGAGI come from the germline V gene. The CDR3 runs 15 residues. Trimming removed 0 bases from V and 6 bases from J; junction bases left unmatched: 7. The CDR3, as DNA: TGTGCCAGCAGTTACTCGATAACAGGGGGTTTCGAGCAGTACTTC. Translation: CASSYSITGGFEQYF.

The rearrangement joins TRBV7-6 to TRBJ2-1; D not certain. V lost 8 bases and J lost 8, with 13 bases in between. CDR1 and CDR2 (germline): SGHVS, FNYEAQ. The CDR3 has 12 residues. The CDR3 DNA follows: TGTGCCAGCCGGAGTTCGGGTGATGAGCAGTTCTTC. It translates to CASRSSGDEQFF.

DNA of the CDR3: TGTGCCAGCAGCAGAACTGGGGTACCCGGGGTGGAGCAGTACTTC. Amino acid sequence: CASSRTGVPGVEQYF. The chain employs TRBV7-9 and TRBJ2-7; D is possibly TRBD2 (5 bases). Germline CDR1 is SEHNR and CDR2 is FQNEAQ (reference sequence). V lost 5 bases and J lost 7, with 21 bases in between. The CDR3 totals 15 residues.

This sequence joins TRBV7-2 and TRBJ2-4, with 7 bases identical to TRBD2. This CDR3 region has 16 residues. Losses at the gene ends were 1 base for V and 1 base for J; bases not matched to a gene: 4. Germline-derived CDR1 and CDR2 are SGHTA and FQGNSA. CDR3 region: CASSLEGGRAKNIQYF. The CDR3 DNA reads TGTGCCAGCAGCTTAGAGGGAGGGAGGGCCAAAAACATTCAGTACTTC.

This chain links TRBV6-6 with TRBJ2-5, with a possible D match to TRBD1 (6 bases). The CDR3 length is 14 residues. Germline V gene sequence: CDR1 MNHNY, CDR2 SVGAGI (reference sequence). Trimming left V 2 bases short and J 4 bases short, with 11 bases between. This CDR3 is CASSYVDSTETQYF. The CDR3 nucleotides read TGTGCCAGCAGTTACGTGGACAGTACAGAGACCCAGTACTTC.

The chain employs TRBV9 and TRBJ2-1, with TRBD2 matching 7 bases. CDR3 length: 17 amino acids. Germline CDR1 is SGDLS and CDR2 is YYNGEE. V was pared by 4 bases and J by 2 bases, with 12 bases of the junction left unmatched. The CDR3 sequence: CASSSSALLATYNEQFF. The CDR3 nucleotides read TGTGCCAGCAGCTCCTCCGCCTTACTAGCGACCTACAATGAGCAGTTCTTC.

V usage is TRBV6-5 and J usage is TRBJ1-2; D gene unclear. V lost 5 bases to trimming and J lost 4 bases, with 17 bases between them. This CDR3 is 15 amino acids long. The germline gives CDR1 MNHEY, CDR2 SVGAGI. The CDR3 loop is CASSADGNGGYGYTF. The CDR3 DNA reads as TGTGCCAGCAGTGCGGACGGAAACGGCGGCTATGGCTACACCTTC.

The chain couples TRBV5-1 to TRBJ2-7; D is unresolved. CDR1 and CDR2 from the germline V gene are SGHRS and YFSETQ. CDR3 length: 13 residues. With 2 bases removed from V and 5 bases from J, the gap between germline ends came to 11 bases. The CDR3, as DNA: TGCGCCAGCAGCTTATTGTCGGAAAACGAGCAGTACTTC. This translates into CASSLLSENEQYF.

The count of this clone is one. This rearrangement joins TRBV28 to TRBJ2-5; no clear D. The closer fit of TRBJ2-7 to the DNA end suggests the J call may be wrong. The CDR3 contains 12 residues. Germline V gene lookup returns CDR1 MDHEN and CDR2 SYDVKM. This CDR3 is CASSYGPYEQYF. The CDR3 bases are TGTGCCAGCAGCTACGGACCCTACGAGCAGTACTTC.